This TCR beta chain originates from a study of monozygotic twins with inflammatory bowel disease. General observations from the study: In the analysis, different T cell subtypes could not be told apart. Among IBD patients, TCRbeta diversity (inverse Simpson) was lower than in healthy co-twins.

The CDR3 totals 16 residues. Looked up from germline, CDR1 is LNHDA and CDR2 is SQIVND (reference sequence). Turning to this clonotype: Its antigen remains unidentified.

Eight distinct reactions (per sample) were used to make the cDNA. One entry per CDR3 protein, without DNA, is what TCRdb gives after re-calling the 5' RACE reads. The repertoire shows tens of thousands of distinct CDR3 sequences; the top ten hold 6.5% to 9%. Sequencing was performed on blood. This receptor was taken from a human donor with ulcerative colitis or Crohn's disease, or a healthy co-twin of an affected twin (not recorded which). V and J are TRBV19 and TRBJ1-6; TCRdb proposes TRBD1, but this gene call is untestable without DNA. The CDR3 loop is CASSMDSPGSNSPLHF.